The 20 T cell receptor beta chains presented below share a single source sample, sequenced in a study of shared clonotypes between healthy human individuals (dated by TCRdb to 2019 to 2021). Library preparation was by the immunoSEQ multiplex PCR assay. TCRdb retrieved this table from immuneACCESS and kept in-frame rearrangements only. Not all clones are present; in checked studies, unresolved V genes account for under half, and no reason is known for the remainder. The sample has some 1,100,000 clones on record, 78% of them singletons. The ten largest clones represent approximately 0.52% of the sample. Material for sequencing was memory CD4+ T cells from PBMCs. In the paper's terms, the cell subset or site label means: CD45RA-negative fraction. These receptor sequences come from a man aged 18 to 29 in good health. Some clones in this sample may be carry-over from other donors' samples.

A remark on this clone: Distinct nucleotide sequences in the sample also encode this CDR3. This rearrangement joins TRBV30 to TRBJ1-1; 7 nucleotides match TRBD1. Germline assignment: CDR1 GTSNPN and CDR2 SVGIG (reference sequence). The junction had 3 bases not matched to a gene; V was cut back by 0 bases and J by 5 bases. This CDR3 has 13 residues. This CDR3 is CAWSVSGGTEAFF. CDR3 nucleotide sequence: TGTGCCTGGAGTGTTTCAGGGGGTACTGAAGCTTTCTTT.

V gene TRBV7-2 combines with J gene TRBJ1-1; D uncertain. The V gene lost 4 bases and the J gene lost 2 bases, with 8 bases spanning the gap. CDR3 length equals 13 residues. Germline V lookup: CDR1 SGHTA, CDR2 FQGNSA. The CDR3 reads CASSSRPNTEAFF. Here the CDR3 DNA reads TGTGCCAGCAGCTCGCGACCCAACACTGAAGCTTTCTTT.

Written as DNA, the CDR3 is TGTGCCAGCAGTGTTCAGGACACCGGGGAGCTGTTTTTT. Translating it yields CASSVQDTGELFF. The chain combines TRBV2 with TRBJ2-2; D unresolved. V was cut by 4 bases and J by 3 bases, with 6 bases left in between. The CDR3 is 13 amino acids. Germline CDR1 reads SNHLY; CDR2 reads FYNNEI.

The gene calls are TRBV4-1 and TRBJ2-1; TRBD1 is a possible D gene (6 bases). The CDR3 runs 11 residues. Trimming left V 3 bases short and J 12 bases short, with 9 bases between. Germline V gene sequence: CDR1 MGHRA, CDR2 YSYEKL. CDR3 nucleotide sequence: TGCGCCAGCAGCCAGCTAGGGGGGCAGTTCTTC. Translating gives CASSQLGGQFF.

Here the CDR3 reads CASRQTAGGSYNEQFF. The CDR3 DNA is TGTGCCAGCAGACAAACCGCGGGAGGGTCCTACAATGAGCAGTTCTTC. The chain recombines TRBV28 with TRBJ2-1, with 9 bases identical to TRBD2. The CDR3 consists of 16 residues. V shed 6 bases and J 1 base; nucleotides not matched to a gene: 7. Germline CDR1 MDHEN, CDR2 SYDVKM.

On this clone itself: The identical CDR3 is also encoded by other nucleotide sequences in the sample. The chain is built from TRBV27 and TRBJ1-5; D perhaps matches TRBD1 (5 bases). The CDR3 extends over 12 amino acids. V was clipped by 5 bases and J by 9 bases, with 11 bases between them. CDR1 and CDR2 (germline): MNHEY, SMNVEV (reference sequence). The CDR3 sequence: CASSPSGGPQHF. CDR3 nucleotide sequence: TGTGCCAGCAGTCCGTCTGGGGGGCCCCAGCATTTT.

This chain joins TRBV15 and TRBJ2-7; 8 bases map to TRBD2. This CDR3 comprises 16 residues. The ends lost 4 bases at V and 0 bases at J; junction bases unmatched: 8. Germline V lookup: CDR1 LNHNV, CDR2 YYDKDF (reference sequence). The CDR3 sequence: CATSKGWREDSYEQYF. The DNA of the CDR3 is TGTGCCACCAGCAAAGGATGGCGGGAGGACTCCTACGAGCAGTACTTC.

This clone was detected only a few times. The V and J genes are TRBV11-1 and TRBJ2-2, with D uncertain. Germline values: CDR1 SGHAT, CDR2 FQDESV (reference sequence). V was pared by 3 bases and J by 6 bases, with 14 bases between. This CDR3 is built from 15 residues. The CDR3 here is CASSFLTRNPGELFF. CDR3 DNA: TGTGCCAGCAGCTTTTTAACAAGGAATCCCGGGGAGCTGTTTTTT. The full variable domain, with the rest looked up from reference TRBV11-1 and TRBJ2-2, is EAEVAQSPRYKITEKSQAVAFWCDPISGHATLYWYRQILGQGPELLVQFQDESVVDDSQLPKDRFSAERLKGVDSTLKIQPAELGDSAMYLCASSFLTRNPGELFFGEGSRLTVL.

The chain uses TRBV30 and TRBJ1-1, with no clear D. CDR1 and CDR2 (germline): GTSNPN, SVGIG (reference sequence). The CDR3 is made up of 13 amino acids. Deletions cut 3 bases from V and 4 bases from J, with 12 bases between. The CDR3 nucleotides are TGTGCCTGGAGCGAGGGTAGGAGCACTGAAGCTTTCTTT. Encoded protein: CAWSEGRSTEAFF.

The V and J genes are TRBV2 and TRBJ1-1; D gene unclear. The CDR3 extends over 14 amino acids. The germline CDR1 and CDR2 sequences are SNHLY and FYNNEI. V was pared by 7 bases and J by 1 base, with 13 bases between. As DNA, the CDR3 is TGTGCCAGCAAGCCTGGGCGAGAGAACACTGAAGCTTTCTTT. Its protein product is CASKPGRENTEAFF.

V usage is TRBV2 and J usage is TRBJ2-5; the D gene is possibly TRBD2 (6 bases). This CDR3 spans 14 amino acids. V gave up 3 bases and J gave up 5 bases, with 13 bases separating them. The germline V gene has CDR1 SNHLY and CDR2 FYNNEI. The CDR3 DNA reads TGTGCCAGCAGTGATCCCGGGACTTGGGAGACCCAGTACTTC. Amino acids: CASSDPGTWETQYF. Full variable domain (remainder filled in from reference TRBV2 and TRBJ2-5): EPEVTQTPSHQVTQMGQEVILRCVPISNHLYFYWYRQILGQKVEFLVSFYNNEISEKSEIFDDQFSVERPDGSNFTLKIRSTKLEDSAMYFCASSDPGTWETQYFGPGTRLLVL.

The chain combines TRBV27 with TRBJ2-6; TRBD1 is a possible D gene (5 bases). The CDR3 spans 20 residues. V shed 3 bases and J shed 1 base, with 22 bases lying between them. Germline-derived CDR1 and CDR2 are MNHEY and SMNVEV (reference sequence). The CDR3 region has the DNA TGTGCCAGCAGTTTTAGTTCCGGTAGCAGGGTAGAGTCTGGGGCCAACGTCCTGACTTTC. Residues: CASSFSSGSRVESGANVLTF.

CDR3 sequence (DNA): TGTGCCAGCAGCTTAGTACCAGTTTACAATGAGCAGTTCTTC. Its translation is CASSLVPVYNEQFF. The rearrangement links TRBV7-2 to TRBJ2-1; the D is unclear. Germline loops: CDR1 SGHTA, CDR2 FQGNSA. V was pared by 1 base and J by 4 bases, with 8 bases between. This CDR3 spans 14 amino acids.

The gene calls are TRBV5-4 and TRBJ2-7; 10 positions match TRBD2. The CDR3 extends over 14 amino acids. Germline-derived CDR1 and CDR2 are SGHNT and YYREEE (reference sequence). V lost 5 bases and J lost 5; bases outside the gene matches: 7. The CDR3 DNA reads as TGTGCCAGCAGGCCGGCGCTAGCGGGAGACGAGCAGTACTTC. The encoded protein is CASRPALAGDEQYF.

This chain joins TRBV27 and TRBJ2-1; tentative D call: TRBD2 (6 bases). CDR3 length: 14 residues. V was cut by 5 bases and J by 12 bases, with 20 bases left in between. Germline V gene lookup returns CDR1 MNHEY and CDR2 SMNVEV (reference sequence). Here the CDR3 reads CASSPLGGEVWQFF. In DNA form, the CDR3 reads TGTGCCAGCAGTCCCCTCGGGGGTGAGGTTTGGCAGTTCTTC.

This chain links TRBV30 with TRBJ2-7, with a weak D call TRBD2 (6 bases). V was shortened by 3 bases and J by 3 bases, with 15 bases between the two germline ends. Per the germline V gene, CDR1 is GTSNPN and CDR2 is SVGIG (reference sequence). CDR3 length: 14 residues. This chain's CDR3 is CAWRTGAGNYEQYF. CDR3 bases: TGTGCCTGGAGGACGGGCGCGGGAAACTACGAGCAGTACTTC.

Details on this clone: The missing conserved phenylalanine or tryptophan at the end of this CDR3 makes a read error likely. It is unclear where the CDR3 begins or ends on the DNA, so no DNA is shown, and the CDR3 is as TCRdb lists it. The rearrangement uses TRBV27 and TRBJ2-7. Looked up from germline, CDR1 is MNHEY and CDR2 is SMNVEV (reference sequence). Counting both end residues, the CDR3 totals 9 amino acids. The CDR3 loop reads CASRSVRRN.

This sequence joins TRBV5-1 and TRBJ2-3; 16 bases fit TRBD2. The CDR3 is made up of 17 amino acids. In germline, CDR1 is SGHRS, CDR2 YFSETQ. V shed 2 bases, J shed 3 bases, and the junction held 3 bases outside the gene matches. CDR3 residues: CASSFGTSGRGTDTQYF. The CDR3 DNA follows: TGCGCCAGCAGCTTTGGGACTAGCGGGAGGGGAACAGATACGCAGTATTTT.

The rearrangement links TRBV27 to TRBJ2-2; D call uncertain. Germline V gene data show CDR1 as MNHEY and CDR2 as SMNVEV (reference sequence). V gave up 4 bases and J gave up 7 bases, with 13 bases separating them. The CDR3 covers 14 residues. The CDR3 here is CASSSNVGYGELFF. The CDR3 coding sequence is TGTGCCAGCAGTTCTAATGTGGGCTACGGGGAGCTGTTTTTT.

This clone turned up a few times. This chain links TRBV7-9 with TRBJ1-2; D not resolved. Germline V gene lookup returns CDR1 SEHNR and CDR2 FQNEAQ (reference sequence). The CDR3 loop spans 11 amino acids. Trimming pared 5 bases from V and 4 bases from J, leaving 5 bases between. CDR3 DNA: TGTGCCAGCAGCCTATCCTATGGCTACACCTTC. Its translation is CASSLSYGYTF. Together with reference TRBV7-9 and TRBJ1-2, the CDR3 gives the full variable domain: DTGVSQNPRHKITKRGQNVTFRCDPISEHNRLYWYRQTLGQGPEFLTYFQNEAQLEKSRLLSDRFSAERPKGSFSTLEIQRTEQGDSAMYLCASSLSYGYTFGSGTRLTVV.